This T cell receptor beta chain was found in a study of blood T cell repertoires in COVID-19. About the research overall: Both acute and convalescent COVID-19 samples were obtained from the United States, Italy and Spain. From T cells, B-cell-depleted T cells, or PBMCs came the material, which was cDNA or gDNA.

Original data processing: Reference gene primer amplification gave estimated nucleated cell counts. Produced via immunoSEQ multiplex PCR; TCRdb's table is partial and in-frame only. V, J and clone size reflect that table, while D and trimming were determined from the DNA. The data hold roughly 250,000 clones, with 75% to 85% observed a single time. The sequencing sample was made of peripheral blood. This TCR derives from a human donor in a cohort sampled during active COVID-19.

As DNA, the CDR3 is TGTGCCAGCCGACGTTCCGGACAGGCGAATGAAAAACTGTTTTTT. Protein product: CASRRSGQANEKLFF. This chain uses TRBV2 with TRBJ1-4, with 7 bases that match TRBD1. The CDR3 runs 15 residues. Germline lookup yields CDR1 SNHLY and CDR2 FYNNEI. The trim removed 8 bases at V and 5 bases at J, leaving 11 bases unmatched.